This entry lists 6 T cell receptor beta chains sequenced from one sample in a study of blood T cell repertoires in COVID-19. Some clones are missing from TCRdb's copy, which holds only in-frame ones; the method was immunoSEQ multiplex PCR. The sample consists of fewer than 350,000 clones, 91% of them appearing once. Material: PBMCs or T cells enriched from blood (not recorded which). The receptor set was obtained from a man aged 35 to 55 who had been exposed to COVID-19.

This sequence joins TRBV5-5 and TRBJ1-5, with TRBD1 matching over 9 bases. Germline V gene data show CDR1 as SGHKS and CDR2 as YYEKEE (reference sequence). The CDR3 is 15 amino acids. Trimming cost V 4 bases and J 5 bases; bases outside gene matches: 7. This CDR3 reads CASSPEGQGHQPQHF. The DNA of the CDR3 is TGTGCCAGCAGCCCAGAGGGACAGGGTCATCAGCCCCAGCATTTT.

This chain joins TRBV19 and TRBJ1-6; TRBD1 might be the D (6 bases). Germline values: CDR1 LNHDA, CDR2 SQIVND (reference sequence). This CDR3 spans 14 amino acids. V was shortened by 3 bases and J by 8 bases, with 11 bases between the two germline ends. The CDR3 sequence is CASSIRQEDSPLHF. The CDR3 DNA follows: TGTGCCAGTAGTATTAGACAGGAAGATTCACCCCTCCACTTT.

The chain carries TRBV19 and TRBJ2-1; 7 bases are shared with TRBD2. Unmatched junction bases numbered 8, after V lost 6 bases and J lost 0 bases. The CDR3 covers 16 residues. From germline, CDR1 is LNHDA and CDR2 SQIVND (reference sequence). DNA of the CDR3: TGTGCCAGTAGAAAGCAGCGGACTAGCTCCTACAATGAGCAGTTCTTC. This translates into CASRKQRTSSYNEQFF.

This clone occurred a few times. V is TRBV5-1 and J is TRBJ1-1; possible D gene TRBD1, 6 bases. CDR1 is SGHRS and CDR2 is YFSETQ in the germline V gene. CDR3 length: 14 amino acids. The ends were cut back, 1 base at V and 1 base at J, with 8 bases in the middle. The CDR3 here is CASSLTRGNTEAFF. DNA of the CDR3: TGCGCCAGCAGCTTGACCAGGGGGAACACTGAAGCTTTCTTT.

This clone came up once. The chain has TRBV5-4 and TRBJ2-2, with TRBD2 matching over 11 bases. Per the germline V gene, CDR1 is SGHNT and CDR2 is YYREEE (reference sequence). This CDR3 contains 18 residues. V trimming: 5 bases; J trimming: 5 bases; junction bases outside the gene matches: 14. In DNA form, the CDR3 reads TGTGCCAGCAGGCGCCTATCAACTAGCGGGAGTTCTACCGGGGAGCTGTTTTTT. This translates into CASRRLSTSGSSTGELFF.

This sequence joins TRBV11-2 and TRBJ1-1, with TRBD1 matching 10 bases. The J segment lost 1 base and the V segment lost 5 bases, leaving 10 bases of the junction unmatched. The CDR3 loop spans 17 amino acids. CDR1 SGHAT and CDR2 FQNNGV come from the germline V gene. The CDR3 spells CASSQGWGQGKNTEAFF. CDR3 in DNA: TGTGCCAGCAGCCAGGGCTGGGGACAGGGGAAGAACACTGAAGCTTTCTTT.